The T cell receptor beta chain under discussion was sequenced for a study of CD8 T cells in Susac syndrome. Blood CD8+ and CD4+ T cells underwent high-throughput TCR beta sequencing. RNA totalling roughly 0.5 to 1 ug underwent reverse transcription with random hexamers. Via MiXCR, TCRdb re-called the immunoSEQ multiplex PCR reads, giving one row per CDR3 protein. In the table there are about 300,000 distinct CDR3 sequences, approximately 85% of which are singletons. The length of the CDR3 is 19 residues. Trimming removed 1 base from V and 3 bases from J; junction bases left unmatched: 13. Germline V CDR1 and CDR2: SGHAT, FQNNGV.

Sample: CD8+ T cells from PBMCs. The receptor was isolated from a human donor with multiple sclerosis. The chain has TRBV11-2 and TRBJ2-2, with 8 positions matching TRBD2. CDR3 nucleotides: TGTGCCAGCAGCTTAGTACCCCGGGGGGGTGGGACCCACACCGGGGAGCTGTTTTTT. Residues: CASSLVPRGGGTHTGELFF.